This TCR beta chain was found in a study of T-cell memory formation after mild COVID-19. Each CDR3 protein is one row after TCRdb ran MiXCR on the 5' RACE reads. Of 410,000 or so distinct CDR3 sequences in the sample, about a quarter were seen once. CDR1 is SGHAT and CDR2 is FQNNGV in the germline V gene. This CDR3 spans 16 amino acids. V was pared by 5 bases and J by 2 bases, with 4 bases of the junction left unmatched. The source material was PBMCs or a T cell subset sorted from them (not recorded which). The sequence was collected from an adult woman who had mild COVID-19 (a few samples of this study predate the infection). Cell type and time point are not known. This chain uses TRBV11-2 with TRBJ2-2, with TRBD2 matching over 11 bases. The CDR3 protein is CASSLAGGLNTGELFF. DNA for the CDR3: TGTGCCAGCAGCCTAGCGGGGGGCTTAAACACCGGGGAGCTGTTTTTT.